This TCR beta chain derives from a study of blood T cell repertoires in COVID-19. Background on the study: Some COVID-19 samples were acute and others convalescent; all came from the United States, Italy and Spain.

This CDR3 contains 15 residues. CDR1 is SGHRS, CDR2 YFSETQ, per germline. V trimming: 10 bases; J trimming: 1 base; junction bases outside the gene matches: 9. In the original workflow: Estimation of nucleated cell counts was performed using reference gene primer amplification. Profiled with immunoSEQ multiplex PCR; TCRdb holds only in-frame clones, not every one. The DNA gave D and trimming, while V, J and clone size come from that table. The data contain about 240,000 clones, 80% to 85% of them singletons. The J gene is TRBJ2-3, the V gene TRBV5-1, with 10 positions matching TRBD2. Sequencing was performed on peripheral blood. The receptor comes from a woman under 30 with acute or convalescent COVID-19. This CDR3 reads CAGASGSSGTDTQYF. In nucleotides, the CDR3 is TGCGCCGGGGCTAGCGGGAGCTCTGGCACAGATACGCAGTATTTT.